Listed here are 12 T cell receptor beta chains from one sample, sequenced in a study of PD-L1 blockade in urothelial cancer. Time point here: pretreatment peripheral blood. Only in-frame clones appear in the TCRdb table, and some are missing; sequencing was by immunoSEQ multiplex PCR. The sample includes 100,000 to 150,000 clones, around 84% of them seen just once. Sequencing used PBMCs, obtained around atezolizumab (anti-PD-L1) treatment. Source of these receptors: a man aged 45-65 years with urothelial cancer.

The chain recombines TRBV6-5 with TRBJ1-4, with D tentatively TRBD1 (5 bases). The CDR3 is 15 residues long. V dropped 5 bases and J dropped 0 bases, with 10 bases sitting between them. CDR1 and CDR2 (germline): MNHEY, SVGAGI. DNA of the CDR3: TGTGCCAGCAGTCGCAAGACAGCAACTAATGAAAAACTGTTTTTT. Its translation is CASSRKTATNEKLFF.

The CDR3 DNA sequence: TGTGCCAGCAGCCTATTTTATGGCTACACCTTC. Its protein product is CASSLFYGYTF. This chain uses TRBV6-1 with TRBJ1-2; D gene ambiguous. From germline, CDR1 is MNHNS and CDR2 SASEGT. V dropped 6 bases and J dropped 5 bases, with 7 bases sitting between them. The CDR3 is 11 residues long.

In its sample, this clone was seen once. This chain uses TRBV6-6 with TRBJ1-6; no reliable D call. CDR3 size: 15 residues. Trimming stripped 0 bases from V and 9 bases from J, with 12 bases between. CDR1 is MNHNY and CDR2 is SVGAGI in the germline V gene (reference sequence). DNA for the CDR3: TGTGCCAGCAGTTACTCGCATGAGGCGGGTTCACCCCTCCACTTT. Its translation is CASSYSHEAGSPLHF.

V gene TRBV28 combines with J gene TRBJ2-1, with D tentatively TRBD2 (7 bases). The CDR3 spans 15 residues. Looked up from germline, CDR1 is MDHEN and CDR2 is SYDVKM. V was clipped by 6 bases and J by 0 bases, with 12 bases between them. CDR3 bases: TGTGCCAGCAGGAGGGGGGGAAGCTCCTACAATGAGCAGTTCTTC. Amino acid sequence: CASRRGGSSYNEQFF. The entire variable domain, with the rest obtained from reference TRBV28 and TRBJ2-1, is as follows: DVKVTQSSRYLVKRTGEKVFLECVQDMDHENMFWYRQDPGLGLRLIYFSYDVKMKEKGDIPEGYSVSREKKERFSLILESASTNQTSMYLCASRRGGSSYNEQFFGPGTRLTVL.

CDR3 amino acids: CASTSGVGQETQYF. Written as DNA, the CDR3 is TGCGCCAGCACCTCCGGGGTGGGACAAGAGACCCAGTACTTC. This rearrangement joins TRBV5-1 to TRBJ2-5; D possibly corresponds to TRBD2 (5 bases). From germline, CDR1 is SGHRS and CDR2 YFSETQ. V gave up 6 bases and J gave up 2 bases, with 14 bases separating them. The CDR3 has 14 residues.

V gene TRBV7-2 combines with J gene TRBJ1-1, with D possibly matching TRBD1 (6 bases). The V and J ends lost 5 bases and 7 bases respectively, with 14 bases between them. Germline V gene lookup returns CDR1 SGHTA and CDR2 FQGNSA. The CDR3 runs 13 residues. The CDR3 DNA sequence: TGTGCCAGCAGCCCGGGCCGGGACATTGAAGCTTTCTTT. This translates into CASSPGRDIEAFF.

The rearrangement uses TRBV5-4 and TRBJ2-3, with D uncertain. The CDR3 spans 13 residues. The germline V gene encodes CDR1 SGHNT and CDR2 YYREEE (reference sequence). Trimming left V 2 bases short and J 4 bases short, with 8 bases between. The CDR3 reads CASSLENPDTQYF. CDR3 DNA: TGTGCCAGCAGCTTAGAGAACCCAGATACGCAGTATTTT.

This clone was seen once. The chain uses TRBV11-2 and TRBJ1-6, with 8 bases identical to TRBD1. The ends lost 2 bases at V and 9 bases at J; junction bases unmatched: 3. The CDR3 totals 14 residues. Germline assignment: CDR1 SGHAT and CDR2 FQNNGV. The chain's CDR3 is CASSLTGGTSPLHF. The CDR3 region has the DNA TGTGCCAGCAGCTTAACAGGGGGTACTTCACCCCTCCACTTT.

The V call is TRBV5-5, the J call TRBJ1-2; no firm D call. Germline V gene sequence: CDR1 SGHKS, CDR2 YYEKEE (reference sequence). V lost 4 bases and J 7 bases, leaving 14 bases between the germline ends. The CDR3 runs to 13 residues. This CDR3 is CASSTRRGSGYTF. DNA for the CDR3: TGTGCCAGCAGCACGAGACGCGGTTCTGGCTACACCTTC.

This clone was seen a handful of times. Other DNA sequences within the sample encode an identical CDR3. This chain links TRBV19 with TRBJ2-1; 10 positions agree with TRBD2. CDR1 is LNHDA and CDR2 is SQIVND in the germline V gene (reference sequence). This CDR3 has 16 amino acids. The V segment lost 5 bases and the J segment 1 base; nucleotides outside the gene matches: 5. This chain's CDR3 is CASSRLAGASYNEQFF. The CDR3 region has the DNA TGTGCCAGTAGTCGGCTAGCGGGAGCGTCCTACAATGAGCAGTTCTTC. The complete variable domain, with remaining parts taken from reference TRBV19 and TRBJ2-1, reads DGGITQSPKYLFRKEGQNVTLSCEQNLNHDAMYWYRQDPGQGLRLIYYSQIVNDFQKGDIAEGYSVSREKKESFPLTVTSAQKNPTAFYLCASSRLAGASYNEQFFGPGTRLTVL.

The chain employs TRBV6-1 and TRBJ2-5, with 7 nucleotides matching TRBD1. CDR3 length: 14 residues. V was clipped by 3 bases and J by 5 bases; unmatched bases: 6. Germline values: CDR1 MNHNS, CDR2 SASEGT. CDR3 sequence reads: CASSDTNRGETQYF. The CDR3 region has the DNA TGTGCCAGCAGTGATACCAACAGGGGCGAGACCCAGTACTTC.

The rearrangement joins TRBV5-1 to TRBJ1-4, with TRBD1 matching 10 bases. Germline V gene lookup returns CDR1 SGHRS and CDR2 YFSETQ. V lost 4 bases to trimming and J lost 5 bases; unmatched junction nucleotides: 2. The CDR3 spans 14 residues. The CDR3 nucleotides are TGCGCCAGCAGCGGACAGGGGGGCAATGAAAAACTGTTTTTT. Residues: CASSGQGGNEKLFF. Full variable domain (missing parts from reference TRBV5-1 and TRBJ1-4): KAGVTQTPRYLIKTRGQQVTLSCSPISGHRSVSWYQQTPGQGLQFLFEYFSETQRNKGNFPGRFSGRQFSNSRSEMNVSTLELGDSALYLCASSGQGGNEKLFFGSGTQLSVL.